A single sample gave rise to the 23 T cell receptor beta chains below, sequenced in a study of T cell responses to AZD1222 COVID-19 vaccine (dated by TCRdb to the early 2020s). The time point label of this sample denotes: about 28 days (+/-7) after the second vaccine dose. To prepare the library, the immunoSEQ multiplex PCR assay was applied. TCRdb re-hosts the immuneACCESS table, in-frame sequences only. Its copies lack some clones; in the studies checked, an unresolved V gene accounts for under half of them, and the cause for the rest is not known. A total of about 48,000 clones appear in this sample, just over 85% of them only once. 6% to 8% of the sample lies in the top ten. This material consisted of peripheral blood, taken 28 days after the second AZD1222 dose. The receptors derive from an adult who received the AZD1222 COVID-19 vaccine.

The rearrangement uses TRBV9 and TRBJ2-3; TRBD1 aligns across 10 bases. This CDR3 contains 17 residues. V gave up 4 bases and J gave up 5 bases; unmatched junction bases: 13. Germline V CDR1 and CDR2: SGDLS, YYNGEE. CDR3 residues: CASSPHAGTGVGDTQYF. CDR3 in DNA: TGTGCCAGCAGCCCGCACGCCGGGACAGGGGTCGGAGATACGCAGTATTTT.

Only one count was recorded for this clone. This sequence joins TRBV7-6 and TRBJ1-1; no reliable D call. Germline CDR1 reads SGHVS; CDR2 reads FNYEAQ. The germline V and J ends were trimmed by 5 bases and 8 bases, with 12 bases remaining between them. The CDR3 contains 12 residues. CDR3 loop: CASSPTAYEAFF. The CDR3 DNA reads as TGTGCCAGCAGCCCCACAGCTTACGAAGCTTTCTTT.

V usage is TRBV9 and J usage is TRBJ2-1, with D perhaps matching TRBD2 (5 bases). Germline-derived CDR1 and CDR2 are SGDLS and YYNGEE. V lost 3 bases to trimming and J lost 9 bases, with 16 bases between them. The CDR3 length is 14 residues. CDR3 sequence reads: CASSAQVERAEQFF. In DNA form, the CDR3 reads TGTGCCAGCAGCGCCCAAGTTGAGAGGGCTGAGCAGTTCTTC. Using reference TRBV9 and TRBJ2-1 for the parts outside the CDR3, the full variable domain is DSGVTQTPKHLITATGQRVTLRCSPRSGDLSVYWYQQSLDQGLQFLIQYYNGEERAKGNILERFSAQQFPDLHSELNLSSLELGDSALYFCASSAQVERAEQFFGPGTRLTVL.

CDR3 residues: CASRSTGTGNTIYF. The CDR3 DNA is TGTGCCAGCAGGTCGACAGGGACTGGAAACACCATATATTTT. J is TRBJ1-3 and V is TRBV5-6, with TRBD1 matching over 7 bases. The germline V gene has CDR1 SGHDT and CDR2 YYEEEE. Trimming cost V 5 bases and J 2 bases; bases outside gene matches: 4. The CDR3 length is 14 residues.

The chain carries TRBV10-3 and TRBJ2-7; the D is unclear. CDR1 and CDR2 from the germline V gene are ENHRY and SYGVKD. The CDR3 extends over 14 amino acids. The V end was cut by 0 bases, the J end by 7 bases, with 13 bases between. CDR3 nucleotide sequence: TGTGCCATCAGTGAGTCTGCAGGTTTGCGGGAGCAGTACTTC. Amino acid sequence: CAISESAGLREQYF.

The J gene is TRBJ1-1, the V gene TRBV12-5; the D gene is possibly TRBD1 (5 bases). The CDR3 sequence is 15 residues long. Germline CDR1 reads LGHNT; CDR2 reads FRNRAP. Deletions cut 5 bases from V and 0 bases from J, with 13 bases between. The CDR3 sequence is CASGPSRVMNTEAFF. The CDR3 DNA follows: TGTGCTAGTGGTCCAAGCAGGGTTATGAACACTGAAGCTTTCTTT.

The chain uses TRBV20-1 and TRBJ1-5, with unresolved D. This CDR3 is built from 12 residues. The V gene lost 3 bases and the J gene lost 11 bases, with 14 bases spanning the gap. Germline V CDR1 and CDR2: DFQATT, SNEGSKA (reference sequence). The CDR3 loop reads CSASYLGQAQHF. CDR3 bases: TGCAGTGCTAGTTATCTCGGGCAGGCCCAGCATTTT.

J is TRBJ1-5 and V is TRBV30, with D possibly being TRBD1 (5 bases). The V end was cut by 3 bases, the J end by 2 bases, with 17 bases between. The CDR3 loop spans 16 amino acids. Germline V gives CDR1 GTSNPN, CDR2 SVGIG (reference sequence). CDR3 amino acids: CAWSVLAGLGNQPQHF. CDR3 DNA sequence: TGTGCCTGGAGCGTCCTGGCAGGGCTGGGCAATCAGCCCCAGCATTTT.

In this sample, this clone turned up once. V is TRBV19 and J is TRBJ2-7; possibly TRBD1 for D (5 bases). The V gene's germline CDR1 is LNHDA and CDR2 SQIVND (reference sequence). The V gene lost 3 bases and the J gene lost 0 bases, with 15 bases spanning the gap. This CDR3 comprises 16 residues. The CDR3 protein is CASSISKGIGSYEQYF. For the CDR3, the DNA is TGTGCCAGTAGTATTAGTAAGGGGATCGGCTCCTACGAGCAGTACTTC. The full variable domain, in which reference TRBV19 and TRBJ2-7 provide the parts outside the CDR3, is DGGITQSPKYLFRKEGQNVTLSCEQNLNHDAMYWYRQDPGQGLRLIYYSQIVNDFQKGDIAEGYSVSREKKESFPLTVTSAQKNPTAFYLCASSISKGIGSYEQYFGPGTRLTVT.

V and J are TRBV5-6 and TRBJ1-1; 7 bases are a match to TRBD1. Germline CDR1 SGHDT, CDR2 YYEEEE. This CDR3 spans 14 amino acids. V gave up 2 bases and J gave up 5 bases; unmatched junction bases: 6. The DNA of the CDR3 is TGTGCCAGCAGCTTCACGACAGGGTGGACTGAAGCTTTCTTT. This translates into CASSFTTGWTEAFF.

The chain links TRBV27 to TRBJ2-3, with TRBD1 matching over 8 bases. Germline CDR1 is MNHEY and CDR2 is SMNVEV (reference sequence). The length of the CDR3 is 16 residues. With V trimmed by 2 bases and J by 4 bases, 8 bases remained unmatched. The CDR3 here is CASSLVGRGRADTQYF. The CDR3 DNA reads TGTGCCAGCAGTTTAGTAGGCAGGGGGCGTGCAGATACGCAGTATTTT.

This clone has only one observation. The CDR3 reads CAISASSGRAGEQYF. The CDR3 DNA reads as TGTGCCATCAGTGCGTCTAGCGGGAGGGCCGGTGAGCAGTACTTC. This sequence joins TRBV10-3 and TRBJ2-7, with 12 bases fitting TRBD2. This CDR3 spans 15 amino acids. Trimming removed 4 bases from V and 7 bases from J; junction bases left unmatched: 8. Germline V gene data show CDR1 as ENHRY and CDR2 as SYGVKD.

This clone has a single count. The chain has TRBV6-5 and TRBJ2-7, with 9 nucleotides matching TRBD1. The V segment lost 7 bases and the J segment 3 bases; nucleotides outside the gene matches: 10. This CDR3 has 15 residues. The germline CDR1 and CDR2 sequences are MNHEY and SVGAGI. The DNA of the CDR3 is TGTGCCAGCAAGTGGGGGACAGGGAAGGTCTACGAGCAGTACTTC. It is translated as CASKWGTGKVYEQYF.

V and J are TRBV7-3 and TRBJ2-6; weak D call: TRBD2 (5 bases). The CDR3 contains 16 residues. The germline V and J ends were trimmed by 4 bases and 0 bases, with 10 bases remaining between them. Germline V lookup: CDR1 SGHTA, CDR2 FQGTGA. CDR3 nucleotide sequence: TGTGCCAGCAGCTCACAGAGGGCCTCTGGGGCCAACGTCCTGACTTTC. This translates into CASSSQRASGANVLTF.

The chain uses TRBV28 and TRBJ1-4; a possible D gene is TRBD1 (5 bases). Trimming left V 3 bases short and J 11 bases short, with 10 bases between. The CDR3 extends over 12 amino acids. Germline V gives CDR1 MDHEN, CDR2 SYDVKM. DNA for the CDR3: TGTGCCAGCAGTTTGGTCGAGGGGAAACTGTTTTTT. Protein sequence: CASSLVEGKLFF.

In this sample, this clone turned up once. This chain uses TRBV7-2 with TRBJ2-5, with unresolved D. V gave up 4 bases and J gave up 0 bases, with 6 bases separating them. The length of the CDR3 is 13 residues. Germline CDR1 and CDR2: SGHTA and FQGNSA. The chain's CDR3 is CASSSWNQETQYF. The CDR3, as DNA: TGTGCCAGCAGCTCGTGGAACCAAGAGACCCAGTACTTC.

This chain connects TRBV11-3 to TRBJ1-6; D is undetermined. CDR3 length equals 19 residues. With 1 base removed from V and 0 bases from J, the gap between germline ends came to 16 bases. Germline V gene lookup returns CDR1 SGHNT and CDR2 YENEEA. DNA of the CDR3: TGTGCCAGCAGCTTAGGGGCGTGGGGTTCCGGCTCCTATAATTCACCCCTCCACTTT. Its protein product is CASSLGAWGSGSYNSPLHF.

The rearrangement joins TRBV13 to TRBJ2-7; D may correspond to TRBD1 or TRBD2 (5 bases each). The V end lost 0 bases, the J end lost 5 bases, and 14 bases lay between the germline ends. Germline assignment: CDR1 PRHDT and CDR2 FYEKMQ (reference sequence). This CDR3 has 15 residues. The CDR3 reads CASSLGFERDHEQYF. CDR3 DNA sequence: TGTGCCAGCAGCTTAGGTTTTGAGAGGGACCACGAGCAGTACTTC.

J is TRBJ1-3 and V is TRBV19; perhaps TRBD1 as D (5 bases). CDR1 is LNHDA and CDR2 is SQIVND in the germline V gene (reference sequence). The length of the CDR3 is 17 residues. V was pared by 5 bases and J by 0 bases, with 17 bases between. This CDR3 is CASSPRVGDHSGNTIYF. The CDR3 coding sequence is TGTGCCAGTAGTCCCCGGGTAGGGGACCACTCTGGAAACACCATATATTTT. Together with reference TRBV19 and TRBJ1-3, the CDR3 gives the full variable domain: DGGITQSPKYLFRKEGQNVTLSCEQNLNHDAMYWYRQDPGQGLRLIYYSQIVNDFQKGDIAEGYSVSREKKESFPLTVTSAQKNPTAFYLCASSPRVGDHSGNTIYFGEGSWLTVV.

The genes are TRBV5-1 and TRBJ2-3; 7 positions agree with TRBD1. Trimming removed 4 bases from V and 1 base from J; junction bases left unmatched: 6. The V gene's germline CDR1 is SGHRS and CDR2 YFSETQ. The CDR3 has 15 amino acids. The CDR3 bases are TGCGCCAGCAGCCCATTTGGACAGGGCACAGATACGCAGTATTTT. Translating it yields CASSPFGQGTDTQYF.

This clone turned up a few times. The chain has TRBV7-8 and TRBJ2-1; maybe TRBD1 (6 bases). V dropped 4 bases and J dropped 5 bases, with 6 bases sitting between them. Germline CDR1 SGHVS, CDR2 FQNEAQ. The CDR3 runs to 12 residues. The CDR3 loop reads CASSSGDNEQFF. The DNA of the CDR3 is TGTGCCAGCAGCTCAGGGGACAATGAGCAGTTCTTC.

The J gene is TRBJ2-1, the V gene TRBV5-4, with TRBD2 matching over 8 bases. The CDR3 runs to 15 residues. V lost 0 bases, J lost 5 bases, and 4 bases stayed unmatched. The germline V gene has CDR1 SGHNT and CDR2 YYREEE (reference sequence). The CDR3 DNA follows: TGTGCCAGCAGCTTGGTGGCCGGGAGGGACAATGAGCAGTTCTTC. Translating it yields CASSLVAGRDNEQFF.

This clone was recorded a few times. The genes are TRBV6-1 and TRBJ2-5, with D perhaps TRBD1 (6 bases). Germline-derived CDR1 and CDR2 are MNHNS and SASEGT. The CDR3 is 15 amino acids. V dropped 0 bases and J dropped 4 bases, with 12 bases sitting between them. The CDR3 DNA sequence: TGTGCCAGCAGTGAAGCTAGGGGGTTGGGAGAGACCCAGTACTTC. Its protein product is CASSEARGLGETQYF.